The TCR beta chain under discussion was sequenced for a study of T-cell memory formation after mild COVID-19. V shed 6 bases, J shed 6 bases, and the junction held 10 bases outside the gene matches. This CDR3 is 15 amino acids long. Germline lookup yields CDR1 MNHEY and CDR2 SVGAGI. The authors produced TCR alpha and TCR beta cDNA libraries with sample barcodes and UMIs by 5'RACE using constant-segment primers. TCRdb re-called the 5' RACE reads through MiXCR, storing one row per CDR3 protein. The sample includes 300,000 to 350,000 distinct CDR3 sequences, 13% to 15% of them seen just once. Study-level findings and limits: Shrinking CD4+ clones were chiefly CM and EM; CD8+ ones were chiefly EMRA. Memory cells collected pre-infection included some clones that later responded, suggesting cross-reactive memory joined.

In this sample, this clonotype turned up a few times. Its antigen is undetermined. Sequenced material: PBMCs or a T cell subset sorted from them (not recorded which). This TCR was sampled from a man between 18 and 29 years old who had mild COVID-19 (a few samples of this study predate the infection). Cell type and time point are not known. The chain recombines TRBV6-5 with TRBJ2-1; 8 nucleotides agree with TRBD1. The CDR3 sequence: CASSRDRSPSNEQFF. The DNA for the CDR3 is TGTGCCAGCAGCCGGGACAGGAGCCCTAGCAATGAGCAGTTCTTC.